Described below is a single TCR beta chain sequence and its context. The antigen remains undetermined. TCRdb ran MiXCR on the reads and lists one entry per CDR3 protein. The profile shows a few hundred thousand distinct CDR3 sequences, 35% to 50% of them singletons. The data belong to a study of T cell repertoires in cytomegalovirus infection. General study results and limits: Carriers of CMV and the relevant HLA type were discriminated by public TCR beta frequency.

Germline V gene lookup returns CDR1 KGHSH and CDR2 LQKENI. The CDR3 covers 14 residues. Trimming stripped 4 bases from V and 5 bases from J, with 14 bases between. The gene calls are TRBV18 and TRBJ1-2, with D unresolved. The sequencing used cultured PBMCs, collected from culture after CMV antigen stimulation. This TCR was recovered from a human donor in good health (CMV status not recorded). Some clones in this sample may be carry-over from other donors' samples. The CDR3 spells CASSRRDPRYGYTF. CDR3 coding DNA: TGTGCCAGCTCACGCAGAGACCCAAGATATGGCTACACCTTC.